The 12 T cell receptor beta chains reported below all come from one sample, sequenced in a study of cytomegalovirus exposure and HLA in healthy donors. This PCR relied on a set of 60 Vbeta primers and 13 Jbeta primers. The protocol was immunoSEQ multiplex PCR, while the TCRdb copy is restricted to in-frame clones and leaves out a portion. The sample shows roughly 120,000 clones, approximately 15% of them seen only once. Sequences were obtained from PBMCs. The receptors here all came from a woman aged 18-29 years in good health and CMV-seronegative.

The CDR3 is CAISEQASREKLFF. For the CDR3, the DNA is TGTGCCATCAGCGAACAGGCGAGTCGGGAAAAACTGTTTTTT. This sequence joins TRBV10-3 and TRBJ1-4; tentative D call: TRBD1 (5 bases). Germline V gives CDR1 ENHRY, CDR2 SYGVKD. The CDR3 is 14 amino acids. V lost 6 bases and J 8 bases, leaving 16 bases between the germline ends.

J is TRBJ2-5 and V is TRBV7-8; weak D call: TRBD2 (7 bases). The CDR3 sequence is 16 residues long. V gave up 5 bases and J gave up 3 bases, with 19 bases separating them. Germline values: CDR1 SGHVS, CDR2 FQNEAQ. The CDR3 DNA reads TGTGCCAGCAGCCTTAGATTGGGGGGGCATAAAGAGACCCAGTACTTC. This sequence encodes CASSLRLGGHKETQYF.

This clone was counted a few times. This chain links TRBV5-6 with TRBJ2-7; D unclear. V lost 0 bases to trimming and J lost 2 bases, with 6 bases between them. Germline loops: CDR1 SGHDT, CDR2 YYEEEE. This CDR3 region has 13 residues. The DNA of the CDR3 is TGTGCCAGCAGCTTGGGTCGGGCCTACGAGCAGTACTTC. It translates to CASSLGRAYEQYF.

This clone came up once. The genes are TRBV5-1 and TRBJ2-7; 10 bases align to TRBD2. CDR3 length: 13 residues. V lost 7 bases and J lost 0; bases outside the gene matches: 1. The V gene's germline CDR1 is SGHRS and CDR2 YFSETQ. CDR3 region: CASSSGSSYEQYF. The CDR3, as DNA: TGCGCCAGCTCTAGCGGGAGCTCCTACGAGCAGTACTTC.

The CDR3, as DNA: TGTGCCAGCAGTGGGGACAGTGTTAGCACAGATACGCAGTATTTT. Its translation is CASSGDSVSTDTQYF. The rearrangement joins TRBV2 to TRBJ2-3, with 7 positions matching TRBD1. Germline loops: CDR1 SNHLY, CDR2 FYNNEI. This CDR3 spans 15 amino acids. J gave up 0 bases and V 4 bases, and 4 bases lay outside the gene matches. Filled out from reference TRBV2 and TRBJ2-3, the complete variable domain reads EPEVTQTPSHQVTQMGQEVILRCVPISNHLYFYWYRQILGQKVEFLVSFYNNEISEKSEIFDDQFSVERPDGSNFTLKIRSTKLEDSAMYFCASSGDSVSTDTQYFGPGTRLTVL.

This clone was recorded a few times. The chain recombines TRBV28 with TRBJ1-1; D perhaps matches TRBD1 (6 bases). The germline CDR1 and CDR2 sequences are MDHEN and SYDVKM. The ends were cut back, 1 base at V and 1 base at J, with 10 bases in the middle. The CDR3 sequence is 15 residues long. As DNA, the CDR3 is TGTGCCAGCAGTTTATATGGGACATCGAACACTGAAGCTTTCTTT. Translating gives CASSLYGTSNTEAFF.

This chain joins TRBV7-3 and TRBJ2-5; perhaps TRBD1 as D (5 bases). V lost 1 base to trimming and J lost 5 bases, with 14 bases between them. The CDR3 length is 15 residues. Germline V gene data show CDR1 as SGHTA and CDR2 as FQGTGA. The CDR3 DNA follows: TGTGCCAGCAGCTTAATAGCAGGGAAGTTGGAGACCCAGTACTTC. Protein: CASSLIAGKLETQYF. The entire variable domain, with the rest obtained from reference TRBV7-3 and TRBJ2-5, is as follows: GAGVSQTPSNKVTEKGKYVELRCDPISGHTALYWYRQSLGQGPEFLIYFQGTGAADDSGLPNDRFFAVRPEGSVSTLKIQRTERGDSAVYLCASSLIAGKLETQYFGPGTRLLVL.

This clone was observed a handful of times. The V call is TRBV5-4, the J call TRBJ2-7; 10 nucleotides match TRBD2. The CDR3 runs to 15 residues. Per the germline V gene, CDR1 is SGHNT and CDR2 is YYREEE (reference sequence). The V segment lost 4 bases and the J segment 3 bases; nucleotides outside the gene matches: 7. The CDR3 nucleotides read TGTGCCAGCAGCCGGGGGAGCGGGAGGGACTACGAGCAGTACTTC. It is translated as CASSRGSGRDYEQYF.

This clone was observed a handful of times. The CDR3 is CASSSAGQSGNTIYF. In nucleotides, the CDR3 is TGTGCCAGCAGCTCGGCGGGACAGTCTGGAAACACCATATATTTT. The chain recombines TRBV5-4 with TRBJ1-3, with 7 positions matching TRBD1. The CDR3 sequence is 15 residues long. V shed 3 bases and J 1 base; nucleotides not matched to a gene: 4. Germline V gene data show CDR1 as SGHNT and CDR2 as YYREEE (reference sequence). Full variable domain (missing parts from reference TRBV5-4 and TRBJ1-3): ETGVTQSPTHLIKTRGQQVTLRCSSQSGHNTVSWYQQALGQGPQFIFQYYREEENGRGNFPPRFSGLQFPNYSSELNVNALELDDSALYLCASSSAGQSGNTIYFGEGSWLTVV.

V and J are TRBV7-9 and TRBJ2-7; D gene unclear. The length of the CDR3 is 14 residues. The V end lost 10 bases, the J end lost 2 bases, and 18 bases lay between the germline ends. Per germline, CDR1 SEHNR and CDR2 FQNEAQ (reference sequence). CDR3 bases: TGTGCCACCCATCACGGAGACTCGACCTACGAGCAGTACTTC. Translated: CATHHGDSTYEQYF.

For the CDR3, the DNA is TGTGCCTGGGGTAGACAGGAAGCTTTCTTT. Encoded protein: CAWGRQEAFF. The V and J genes are TRBV30 and TRBJ1-1; D might be TRBD1 (5 bases). The CDR3 runs to 10 residues. Trimming shortened V by 5 bases and J by 8 bases, and 9 bases separated the two germline ends. The germline V gene encodes CDR1 GTSNPN and CDR2 SVGIG (reference sequence).

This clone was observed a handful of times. The CDR3 DNA reads TGTGCCAGCAGTCAGGACAGGGTTGGTATGGCTTTCTTT. Translation gives CASSQDRVGMAFF. The chain recombines TRBV28 with TRBJ1-1; 8 nucleotides line up with TRBD1. CDR1 MDHEN and CDR2 SYDVKM come from the germline V gene. V lost 5 bases and J lost 11; bases outside the gene matches: 10. The length of the CDR3 is 13 residues.